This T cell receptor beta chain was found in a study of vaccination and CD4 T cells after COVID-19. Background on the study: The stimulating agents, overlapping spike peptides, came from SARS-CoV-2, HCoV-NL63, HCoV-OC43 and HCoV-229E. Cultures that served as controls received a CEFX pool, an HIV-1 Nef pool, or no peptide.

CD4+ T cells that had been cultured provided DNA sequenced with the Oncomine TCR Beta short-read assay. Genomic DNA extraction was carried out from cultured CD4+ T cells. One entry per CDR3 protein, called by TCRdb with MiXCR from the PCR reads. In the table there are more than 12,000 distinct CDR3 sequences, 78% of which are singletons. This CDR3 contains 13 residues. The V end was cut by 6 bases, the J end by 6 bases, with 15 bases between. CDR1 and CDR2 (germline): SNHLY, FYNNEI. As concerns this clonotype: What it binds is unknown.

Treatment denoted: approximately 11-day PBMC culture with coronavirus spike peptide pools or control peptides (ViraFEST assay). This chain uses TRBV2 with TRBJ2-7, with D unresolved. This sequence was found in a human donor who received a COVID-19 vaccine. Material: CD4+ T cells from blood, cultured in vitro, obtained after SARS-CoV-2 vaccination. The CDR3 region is CASSESRSIEQYF. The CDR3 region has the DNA TGTGCCAGCAGCGAATCTAGATCAATCGAGCAGTACTTC.